This TCR beta chain was profiled in a study of shared clonotypes between healthy human individuals. Study-wide background: Each donor had three CD4 naive, three CD4 memory, two CD8 naive and one CD8 memory plate. Study-wide results and limits: Against clonotypes common to all four donors, non-shared ones had lower generation probabilities.

CDR1 is MNHEY, CDR2 SMNVEV, per germline (reference sequence). The CDR3 loop spans 17 amino acids. J lost 1 base, V lost 5 bases, and 13 bases had no gene match. Note on this clone: Its cognate antigen is unknown.

Naive CD8 cells comprised CD45RO-negative, CCR7-positively selected cells, excluding terminally differentiated effector memory CD45RA+ cells. The test was conducted at deep level. Some 30,000 T cell genomes (roughly 220 ng DNA) went into each sorted-subset replicate. Using immunoSEQ multiplex PCR, the repertoire was profiled, and TCRdb retains in-frame clones only, with some absent. This repertoire shows about 2 million clones, roughly 95% found once; its top ten account for 0.9% to 1.5%. The rearrangement uses TRBV27 and TRBJ2-7; TRBD1 aligns across 8 bases. Sequencing input: naive CD8+ T cells sorted from blood. This receptor was identified in a man aged 18 to 30 in good health. CDR3: CASSLRQGTFGSYEQYF. As DNA, the CDR3 is TGTGCCAGCAGTCTCCGACAGGGGACATTTGGTTCCTACGAGCAGTACTTC.